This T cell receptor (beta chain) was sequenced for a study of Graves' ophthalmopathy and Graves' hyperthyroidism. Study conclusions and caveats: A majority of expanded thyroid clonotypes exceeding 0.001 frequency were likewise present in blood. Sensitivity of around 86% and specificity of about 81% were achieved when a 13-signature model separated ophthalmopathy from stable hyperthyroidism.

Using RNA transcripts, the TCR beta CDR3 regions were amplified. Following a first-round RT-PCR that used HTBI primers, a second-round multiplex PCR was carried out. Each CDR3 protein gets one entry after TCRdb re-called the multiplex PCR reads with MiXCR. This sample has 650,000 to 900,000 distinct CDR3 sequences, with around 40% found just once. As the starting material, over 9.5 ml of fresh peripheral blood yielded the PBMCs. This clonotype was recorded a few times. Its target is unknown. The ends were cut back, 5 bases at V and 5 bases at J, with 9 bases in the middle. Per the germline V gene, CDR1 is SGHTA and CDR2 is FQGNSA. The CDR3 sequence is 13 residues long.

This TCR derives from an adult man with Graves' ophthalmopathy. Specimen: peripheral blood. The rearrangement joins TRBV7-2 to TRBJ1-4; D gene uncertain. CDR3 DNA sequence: TGTGCCAGCAGCCCGTCACGGAATGAAAAACTGTTTTTT. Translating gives CASSPSRNEKLFF.